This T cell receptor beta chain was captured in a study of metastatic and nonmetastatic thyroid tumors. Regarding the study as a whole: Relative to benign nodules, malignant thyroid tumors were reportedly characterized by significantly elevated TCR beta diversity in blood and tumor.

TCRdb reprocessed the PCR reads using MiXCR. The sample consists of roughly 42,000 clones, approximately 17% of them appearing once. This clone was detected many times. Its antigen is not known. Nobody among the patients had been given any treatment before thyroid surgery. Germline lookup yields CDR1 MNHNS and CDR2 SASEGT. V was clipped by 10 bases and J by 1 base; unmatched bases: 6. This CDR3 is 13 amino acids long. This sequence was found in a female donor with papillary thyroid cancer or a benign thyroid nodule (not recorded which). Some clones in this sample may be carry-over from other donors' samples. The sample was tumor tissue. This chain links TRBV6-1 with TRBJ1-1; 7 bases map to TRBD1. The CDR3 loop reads CATTRTGNTEAFF. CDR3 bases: TGTGCCACCACGAGGACAGGGAACACTGAAGCTTTCTTT.